The T cell receptor (beta chain) described here comes from a study of beta chain features in type 1 diabetes. About the study: Age, gender and cell yields were similar between patients and healthy donors. Overall study findings and caveats: Shorter TCRB CDR3s, moderately but significantly so, marked every one of the four CD4+ subsets in Type 1 diabetes patients.

A sort by CD45RO/CCR7/CD25/CD127/CD95/CD27 yielded CD4+ naive, central memory, regulatory and stem cell-like memory cells. TCRB transcripts that were expressed got sequenced, as all of the isolated RNA had been reverse transcribed. Sequenced by immunoSEQ multiplex PCR; TCRdb stores in-frame clones only, minus some. The table shows 150,000 to 180,000 clones, with over 7.5% occurring only once. The V end lost 3 bases, the J end lost 6 bases, and 12 bases lay between the germline ends. This CDR3 is built from 13 residues. Germline V gene sequence: CDR1 GTSNPN, CDR2 SVGIG (reference sequence). About this clone: The antigen is unknown.

Sequenced input: central memory CD4+ T cells from blood. The TCR sequence derives from a man younger than 35 in good health. The genes are TRBV30 and TRBJ2-1, with D possibly TRBD1 on 5 matching bases. The CDR3 nucleotides read TGTGCCTGGAGCAGGGCCCCCGGCAATGAGCAGTTCTTC. Its protein is CAWSRAPGNEQFF. Full variable domain (remainder filled in from reference TRBV30 and TRBJ2-1): SQTIHQWPATLVQPVGSPLSLECTVEGTSNPNLYWYRQAAGRGLQLLFYSVGIGQISSEVPQNLSASRPQDRQFILSSKKLLLSDSGFYLCAWSRAPGNEQFFGPGTRLTVL.